This entry features one T cell receptor beta chain sequence. The target antigen is unknown. Libraries were prepared by immunoSEQ multiplex PCR; TCRdb keeps only in-frame clonotypes and omits some of them. The sample gives about 1,800,000 clones, approximately 94% of which show up once; roughly 1% is in the top ten. This sample stems from a study of shared clonotypes between healthy human individuals. Broader study findings: Clonotypes that were shared across a few donors made up around 5% of naive CD4 clonotypes.

This CDR3 has 14 amino acids. The junction had 4 bases not matched to a gene; V was cut back by 2 bases and J by 4 bases. CDR1 is MDHEN and CDR2 is SYDVKM in the germline V gene. Positively selected for CCR7, the CD45RO-negative cells used as naive CD8 cells excluded terminally differentiated effector memory CD45RA+ cells. Free of recent acute infections or vaccinations, the donors were healthy HIV-negative adults. All of the donors resided in Nashville, Tennessee, and each was a Caucasian adult. Sequencing used naive CD8+ T cells sorted from blood. The clonotype comes from a young man in good health. The rearrangement uses TRBV28 and TRBJ2-5, with 7 bases matching TRBD1. CDR3: CASSLAGGAETQYF. In nucleotides, the CDR3 is TGTGCCAGCAGTTTAGCAGGGGGTGCAGAGACCCAGTACTTC.